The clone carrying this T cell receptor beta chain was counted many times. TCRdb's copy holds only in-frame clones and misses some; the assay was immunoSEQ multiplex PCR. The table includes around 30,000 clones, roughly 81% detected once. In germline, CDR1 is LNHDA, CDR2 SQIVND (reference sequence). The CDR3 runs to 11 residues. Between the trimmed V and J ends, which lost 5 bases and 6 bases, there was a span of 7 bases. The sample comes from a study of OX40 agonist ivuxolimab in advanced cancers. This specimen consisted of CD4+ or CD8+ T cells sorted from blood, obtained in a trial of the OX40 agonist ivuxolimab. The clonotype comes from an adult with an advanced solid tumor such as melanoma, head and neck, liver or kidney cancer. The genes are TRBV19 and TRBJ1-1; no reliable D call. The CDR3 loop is CASSGLSEAFF. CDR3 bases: TGTGCCAGTAGTGGGTTATCTGAAGCTTTCTTT.